The T cell receptor beta chain under discussion was sequenced for a study of early T cells in non-severe SARS-CoV-2 infection. Germline CDR1 SNHLY, CDR2 FYNNEI. With 9 bases removed from V and 0 bases from J, the gap between germline ends came to 12 bases. The CDR3 covers 15 residues. Ten or more counts support this clonotype. Individual cDNA molecules carried attached unique molecular identifiers. A single record per CDR3 protein comes from TCRdb applying MiXCR to the 5' RACE reads. The data contain tens of thousands of distinct CDR3 sequences, roughly 5.4% of them singletons. The sequencing sample was made of whole blood. The rearrangement joins TRBV2 to TRBJ2-6; a possible D gene is TRBD1 (5 bases). This TCR was sampled from an adult who was a healthcare worker with PCR-confirmed SARS-CoV-2 infection or an uninfected control (not recorded which). The chain's CDR3 is CASRKDTSGANVLTF. The CDR3 DNA follows: TGTGCCAGTAGGAAGGACACCTCTGGGGCCAACGTCCTGACTTTC.